This T cell receptor (beta chain) came from a study of cytomegalovirus exposure and HLA in healthy donors. Study-level results: Within a later analysis, the majority of CMV-associated TCR beta chains appeared HLA-restricted. Rare sequences made up most TCRs, while some public TCRs were found in many donors.

Germline V gene data show CDR1 as SNHLY and CDR2 as FYNNEI. Trimming took off 7 bases at V and 3 bases at J, with 13 bases between the two ends. This CDR3 has 14 amino acids. The PCR employed 60 Vbeta primers together with 13 Jbeta primers. Assay used: immunoSEQ multiplex PCR; TCRdb lists only in-frame clones, some missing. The sample includes 110,000 to 150,000 clones, about 79% of them seen just once. As concerns this clone: Its target is not known.

The sample consisted of PBMCs. This clonotype was obtained from a woman in her 30s in good health and CMV-seronegative. The V call is TRBV2, the J call TRBJ1-5; a weak D match, TRBD1 (5 bases). The CDR3 region is CASIRQKHNQPQHF. For the CDR3, the DNA is TGTGCCAGCATTAGACAGAAACACAATCAGCCCCAGCATTTT.